The T cell receptor (beta chain) under discussion was sequenced for a study of blood T cell repertoires in COVID-19. The overall study: Sites across the United States, Italy and Spain contributed samples from acute and convalescent COVID-19. PBMCs, B-cell-depleted T cells, or T cells were the source of the cDNA or gDNA that made up the material.

Germline-derived CDR1 and CDR2 are SGHAT and FQNNGV. Trimming took off 0 bases at V and 4 bases at J, with 14 bases between the two ends. This CDR3 contains 16 residues. Study processing details: Reference gene primers were amplified, and this amplification served to estimate nucleated cell counts. TCRdb's copy holds only in-frame clones and misses some; the assay was immunoSEQ multiplex PCR. D and trimming come from the DNA, and the V and J calls and clone size come from that table. Among about 70,000 clones, approximately 89% were seen once, and the ten largest hold 8.5%. The sequence derives from a human donor in a cohort sampled during active COVID-19. The V call is TRBV11-2, the J call TRBJ2-3; D remains ambiguous. The sequenced sample consisted of peripheral blood. The CDR3 region is CASSLDARIRADTQYF. The CDR3 bases are TGTGCCAGCAGCTTAGACGCAAGGATTCGGGCAGATACGCAGTATTTT.